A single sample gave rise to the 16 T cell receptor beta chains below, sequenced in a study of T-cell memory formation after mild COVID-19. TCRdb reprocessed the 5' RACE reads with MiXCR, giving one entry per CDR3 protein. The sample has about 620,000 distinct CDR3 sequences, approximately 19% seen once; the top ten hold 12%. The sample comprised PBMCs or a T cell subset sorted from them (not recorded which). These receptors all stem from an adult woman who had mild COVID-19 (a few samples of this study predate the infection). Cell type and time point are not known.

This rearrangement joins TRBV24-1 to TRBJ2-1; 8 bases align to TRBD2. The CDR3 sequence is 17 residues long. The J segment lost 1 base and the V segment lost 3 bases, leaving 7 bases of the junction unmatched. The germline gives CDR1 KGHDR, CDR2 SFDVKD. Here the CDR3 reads CATSDGAGGRSYNEQFF. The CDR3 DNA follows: TGTGCCACCAGTGATGGTGCGGGGGGCCGATCCTACAATGAGCAGTTCTTC.

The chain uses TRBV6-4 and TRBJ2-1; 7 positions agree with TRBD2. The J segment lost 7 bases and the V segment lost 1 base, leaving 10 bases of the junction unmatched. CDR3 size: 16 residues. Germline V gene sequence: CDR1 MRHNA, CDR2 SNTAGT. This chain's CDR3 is CASSDYGGSSGNEQFF. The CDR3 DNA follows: TGTGCCAGCAGTGACTATGGCGGGAGCTCGGGAAATGAGCAGTTCTTC.

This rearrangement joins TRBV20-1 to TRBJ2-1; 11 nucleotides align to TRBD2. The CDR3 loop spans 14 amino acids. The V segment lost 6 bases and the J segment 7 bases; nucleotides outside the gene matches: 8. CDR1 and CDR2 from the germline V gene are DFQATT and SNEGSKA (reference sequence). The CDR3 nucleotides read TGCAGTGCCGCTACTAGCGGGAGACGGAATGAGCAGTTCTTC. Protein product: CSAATSGRRNEQFF.

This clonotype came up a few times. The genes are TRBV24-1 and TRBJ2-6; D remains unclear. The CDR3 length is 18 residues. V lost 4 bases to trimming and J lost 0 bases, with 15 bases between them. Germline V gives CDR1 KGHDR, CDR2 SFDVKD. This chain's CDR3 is CATSDSTVVYSGANVLTF. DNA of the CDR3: TGTGCCACCAGTGACTCGACGGTCGTCTACTCTGGGGCCAACGTCCTGACTTTC.

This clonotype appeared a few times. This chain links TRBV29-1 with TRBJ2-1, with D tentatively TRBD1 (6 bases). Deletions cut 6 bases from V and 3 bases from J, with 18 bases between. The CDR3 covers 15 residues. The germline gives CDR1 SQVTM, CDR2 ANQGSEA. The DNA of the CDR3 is TGCAGCGTGAGCCGGGACACCGCTAGCTACAATGAGCAGTTCTTC. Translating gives CSVSRDTASYNEQFF.

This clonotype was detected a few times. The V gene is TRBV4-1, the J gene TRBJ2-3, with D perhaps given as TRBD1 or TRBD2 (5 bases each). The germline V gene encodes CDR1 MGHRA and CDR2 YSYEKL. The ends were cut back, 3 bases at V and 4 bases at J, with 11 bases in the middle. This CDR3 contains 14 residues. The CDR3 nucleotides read TGCGCCAGCAGCCAGGGACGTTGGGCAGATACGCAGTATTTT. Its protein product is CASSQGRWADTQYF.

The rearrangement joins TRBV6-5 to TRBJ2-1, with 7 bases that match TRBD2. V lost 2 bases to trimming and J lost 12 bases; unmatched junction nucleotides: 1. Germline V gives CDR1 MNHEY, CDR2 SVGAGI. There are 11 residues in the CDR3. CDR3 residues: CASSYGGGQFF. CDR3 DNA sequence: TGTGCCAGCAGTTACGGGGGGGGGCAGTTCTTC.

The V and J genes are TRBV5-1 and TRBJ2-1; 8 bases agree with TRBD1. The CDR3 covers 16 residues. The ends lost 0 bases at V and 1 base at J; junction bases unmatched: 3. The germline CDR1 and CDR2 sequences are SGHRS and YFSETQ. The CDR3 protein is CASSLADRGSYNEQFF. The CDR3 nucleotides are TGCGCCAGCAGCTTGGCCGACAGGGGTTCCTACAATGAGCAGTTCTTC.

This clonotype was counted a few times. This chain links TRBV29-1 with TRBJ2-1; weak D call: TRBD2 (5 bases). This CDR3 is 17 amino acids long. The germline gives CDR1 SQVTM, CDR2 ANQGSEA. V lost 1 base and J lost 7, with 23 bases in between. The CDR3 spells CSVEGRSGLGFGNEQFF. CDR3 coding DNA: TGCAGCGTTGAAGGTCGTTCGGGATTGGGGTTTGGAAATGAGCAGTTCTTC.

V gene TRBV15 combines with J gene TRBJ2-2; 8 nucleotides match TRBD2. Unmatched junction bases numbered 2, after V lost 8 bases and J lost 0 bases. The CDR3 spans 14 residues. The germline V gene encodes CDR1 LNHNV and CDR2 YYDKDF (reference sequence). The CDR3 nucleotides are TGTGCCACCCTAGCGGGCGCGAACACCGGGGAGCTGTTTTTT. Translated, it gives CATLAGANTGELFF.

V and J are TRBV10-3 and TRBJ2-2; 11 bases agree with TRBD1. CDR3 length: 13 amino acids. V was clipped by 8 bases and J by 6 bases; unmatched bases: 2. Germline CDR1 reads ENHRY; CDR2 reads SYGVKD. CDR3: CAIGQGAAGELFF. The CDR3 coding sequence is TGTGCCATCGGACAGGGGGCCGCCGGGGAGCTGTTTTTT.

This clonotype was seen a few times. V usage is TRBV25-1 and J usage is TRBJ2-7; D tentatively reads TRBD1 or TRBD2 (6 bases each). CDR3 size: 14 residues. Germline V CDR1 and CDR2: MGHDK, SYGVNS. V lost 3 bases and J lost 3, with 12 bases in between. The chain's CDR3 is CASSDRGGGYEQYF. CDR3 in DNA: TGTGCCAGCAGTGATAGAGGAGGGGGCTACGAGCAGTACTTC.

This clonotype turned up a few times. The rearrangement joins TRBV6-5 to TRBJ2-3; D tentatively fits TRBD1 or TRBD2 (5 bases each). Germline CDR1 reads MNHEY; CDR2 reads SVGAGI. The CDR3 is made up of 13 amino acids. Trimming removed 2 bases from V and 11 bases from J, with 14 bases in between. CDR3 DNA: TGTGCCAGCAGTTACGGGACCCGGGGTGGGCAGTATTTT. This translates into CASSYGTRGGQYF.

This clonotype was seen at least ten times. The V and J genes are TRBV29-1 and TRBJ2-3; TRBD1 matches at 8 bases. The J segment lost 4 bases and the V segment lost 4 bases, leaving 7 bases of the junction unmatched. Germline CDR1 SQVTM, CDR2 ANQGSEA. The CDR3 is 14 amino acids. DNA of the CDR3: TGCAGCGTTGTGACAGGGGATGTGGCAGATACGCAGTATTTT. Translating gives CSVVTGDVADTQYF.

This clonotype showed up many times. CDR3 nucleotides: TGCGCCAGCAGCTTGGGGGACATGATCCAGACCCAGTACTTC. Translated, it gives CASSLGDMIQTQYF. The chain uses TRBV5-1 and TRBJ2-5, with D maybe TRBD1 (6 bases). The V gene's germline CDR1 is SGHRS and CDR2 YFSETQ. The CDR3 is made up of 14 amino acids. The V gene lost 0 bases and the J gene lost 6 bases, with 12 bases spanning the gap.

CDR3: CASRGLAGGSVEQFF. CDR3 nucleotides: TGTGCCAGCAGAGGACTAGCGGGAGGTAGTGTTGAGCAGTTCTTC. The chain is built from TRBV6-2 or TRBV6-3 and TRBJ2-1; 14 bases agree with TRBD2. This CDR3 region has 15 residues. The germline V gene encodes CDR1 MNHEY and CDR2 SVGEGT. V trimming: 6 bases; J trimming: 9 bases; junction bases outside the gene matches: 7.